Shown below are 21 T cell receptor beta chains from a single sample sequenced in a study of T cells in localized non-small cell lung cancer. Sequenced by immunoSEQ multiplex PCR; TCRdb stores in-frame clones only, minus some. The table shows more than 100,000 clones, with more than 80% occurring only once. Sample: peripheral blood, taken before any cancer treatment. The receptors stem from an older female donor with stage I lung adenocarcinoma.

A word on this clone: The same CDR3 arises from other DNA sequences in this sample as well. This chain joins TRBV28 and TRBJ1-5, with D hard to call. CDR3 size: 12 residues. CDR1 is MDHEN, CDR2 SYDVKM, per germline. V was clipped by 4 bases and J by 6 bases, with 7 bases between them. DNA for the CDR3: TGTGCCAGCAGTTCTGGGTCTCAGCCCCAGCATTTT. Translated, it gives CASSSGSQPQHF.

V and J are TRBV9 and TRBJ2-1; 13 bases line up with TRBD2. Trimming took 4 bases from V and 0 from J; bases not matched to a gene: 10. Germline loops: CDR1 SGDLS, CDR2 YYNGEE. The CDR3 spans 19 residues. The CDR3 protein is CASSPYRTSGGSSYNEQFF. The CDR3 DNA sequence: TGTGCCAGCAGCCCCTACAGGACTAGCGGGGGAAGCTCCTACAATGAGCAGTTCTTC.

The gene calls are TRBV21-1 and TRBJ2-3. TRBV21-1 is marked as a pseudogene. This CDR3 has 18 amino acids. The CDR3: CASSKPPVVGSPMPTQYF. CDR3 DNA sequence: TGTGCCAGCAGCAAACCCCCAGTAGTGGGATCGCCCATGCCTACGCAGTATTTT.

The chain uses TRBV5-1 and TRBJ1-4, with TRBD1 identical over 8 bases. The CDR3 runs 17 residues. CDR1 is SGHRS, CDR2 YFSETQ, per germline. V lost 0 bases to trimming and J lost 8 bases; unmatched junction nucleotides: 12. In nucleotides, the CDR3 is TGCGCCAGCAGCTTGGAAGGACAGGGTGGAGTCGGGGAAAAACTGTTTTTT. It is translated as CASSLEGQGGVGEKLFF.

The gene calls are TRBV14 and TRBJ2-2; TRBD1 matches 10 bases. The V and J ends lost 4 bases and 5 bases, in that order; junction bases with no gene match: 1. Germline V gene sequence: CDR1 SGHDN, CDR2 FVKESK. The CDR3 loop spans 14 amino acids. The DNA of the CDR3 is TGTGCCAGCAGCCGGGACAGGGGAACCGGGGAGCTGTTTTTT. This sequence encodes CASSRDRGTGELFF.

This rearrangement joins TRBV5-1 to TRBJ1-2, with no clear D. Germline V CDR1 and CDR2: SGHRS, YFSETQ. V was pared by 0 bases and J by 8 bases, with 14 bases between. CDR3 length: 14 residues. The CDR3 bases are TGCGCCAGCAGCTTGGCTCAGGCCCGGGGAGGCTACACCTTC. Amino acids: CASSLAQARGGYTF.

The chain has TRBV5-4 and TRBJ2-5; D not resolved. The germline V and J ends were trimmed by 0 bases and 2 bases, with 8 bases remaining between them. The CDR3 totals 14 residues. CDR1 and CDR2 (germline): SGHNT, YYREEE (reference sequence). The CDR3 nucleotides read TGTGCCAGCAGCTTGGTTGCCGTGCAAGAGACCCAGTACTTC. It is translated as CASSLVAVQETQYF.

V is TRBV25-1 and J is TRBJ1-1, with D possibly being TRBD1 (6 bases). The CDR3 runs to 13 residues. The V gene's germline CDR1 is MGHDK and CDR2 SYGVNS. The V gene lost 8 bases and the J gene lost 4 bases, with 14 bases spanning the gap. The CDR3 DNA reads TGTGCCAGCTGGAGGGGGGGGAGCACTGAAGCTTTCTTT. It encodes CASWRGGSTEAFF.

The V gene is TRBV13, the J gene TRBJ2-7, with D possibly matching TRBD2 (5 bases). The germline CDR1 and CDR2 sequences are PRHDT and FYEKMQ (reference sequence). This CDR3 spans 12 amino acids. V lost 7 bases and J lost 6, with 13 bases in between. CDR3 sequence reads: CASTQTGGEQYF. In nucleotides, the CDR3 is TGTGCCAGCACCCAGACCGGAGGCGAGCAGTACTTC. Together with reference TRBV13 and TRBJ2-7, the CDR3 gives the full variable domain: AAGVIQSPRHLIKEKRETATLKCYPIPRHDTVYWYQQGPGQDPQFLISFYEKMQSDKGSIPDRFSAQQFSDYHSELNMSSLELGDSALYFCASTQTGGEQYFGPGTRLTVT.

The rearrangement joins TRBV15 to TRBJ2-3; weak D call: TRBD1 (6 bases). Germline lookup yields CDR1 LNHNV and CDR2 YYDKDF (reference sequence). The germline V and J ends were trimmed by 7 bases and 1 base, with 9 bases remaining between them. There are 13 residues in the CDR3. DNA for the CDR3: TGTGCCACCAAAAACAGGGGCACAGATACGCAGTATTTT. Protein product: CATKNRGTDTQYF.

CDR3 DNA: TGTGCCAGCAGTGATTCGGGGAACAGGGATAAAGCTTTCTTT. Its protein product is CASSDSGNRDKAFF. V usage is TRBV25-1 and J usage is TRBJ1-1; D perhaps matches TRBD1 (6 bases). Germline V lookup: CDR1 MGHDK, CDR2 SYGVNS. The CDR3 has 14 residues. V lost 3 bases to trimming and J lost 9 bases, with 17 bases between them.

The chain has TRBV5-1 and TRBJ2-1; TRBD2 aligns across 12 bases. From germline, CDR1 is SGHRS and CDR2 YFSETQ. V trimming: 0 bases; J trimming: 6 bases; junction bases outside the gene matches: 4. CDR3 length equals 16 residues. The DNA of the CDR3 is TGCGCCAGCAGCTTGGCAACTAGCGGGGGGTTCAATGAGCAGTTCTTC. This sequence encodes CASSLATSGGFNEQFF.

Only a few counts were recorded for this clone. The chain uses TRBV28 and TRBJ2-1; D is ambiguous. CDR1 is MDHEN and CDR2 is SYDVKM in the germline V gene. V was trimmed by 2 bases and J by 5 bases, leaving 7 bases between them. The CDR3 length is 13 residues. CDR3 in amino acids: CASSLLPNNEQFF. The CDR3 bases are TGTGCCAGCAGTTTACTACCCAACAATGAGCAGTTCTTC.

The chain links TRBV30 to TRBJ1-3, with 8 nucleotides matching TRBD1. The V and J ends lost 2 bases and 2 bases, in that order; junction bases with no gene match: 5. CDR3 size: 15 residues. CDR1 and CDR2 (germline): GTSNPN, SVGIG (reference sequence). The CDR3 DNA reads TGTGCCTGGAGTCCCCAGGGGGCGCCTGGAAACACCATATATTTT. Amino acids: CAWSPQGAPGNTIYF.

The rearrangement uses TRBV5-6 and TRBJ2-3, with D unclear. V was shortened by 0 bases and J by 2 bases, with 7 bases between the two germline ends. Looked up from germline, CDR1 is SGHDT and CDR2 is YYEEEE. This CDR3 spans 14 amino acids. CDR3: CASSLEGYTDTQYF. CDR3 in DNA: TGTGCCAGCAGCTTGGAGGGCTACACAGATACGCAGTATTTT. Full variable domain (rest looked up from reference TRBV5-6 and TRBJ2-3): DAGVTQSPTHLIKTRGQQVTLRCSPKSGHDTVSWYQQALGQGPQFIFQYYEEEERQRGNFPDRFSGHQFPNYSSELNVNALLLGDSALYLCASSLEGYTDTQYFGPGTRLTVL.

The chain recombines TRBV5-1 with TRBJ2-1; D call uncertain. Germline lookup yields CDR1 SGHRS and CDR2 YFSETQ. V lost 0 bases and J lost 0, with 7 bases in between. This CDR3 comprises 15 residues. Here the CDR3 reads CASSLGTPSYNEQFF. CDR3 coding DNA: TGCGCCAGCAGCTTGGGCACCCCCTCCTACAATGAGCAGTTCTTC.

The chain joins TRBV5-1 to TRBJ2-3; 8 bases agree with TRBD2. This CDR3 is 13 amino acids long. V was clipped by 9 bases and J by 2 bases; unmatched bases: 5. The germline CDR1 and CDR2 sequences are SGHRS and YFSETQ. CDR3 residues: CATSGLATDTQYF. DNA for the CDR3: TGCGCCACCTCAGGACTAGCCACAGATACGCAGTATTTT.

V is TRBV5-6 and J is TRBJ2-5, with D possibly called TRBD1 or TRBD2 (5 bases each). Trimming shortened V by 2 bases and J by 4 bases, and 12 bases separated the two germline ends. CDR1 is SGHDT and CDR2 is YYEEEE in the germline V gene. The CDR3 has 14 residues. The CDR3 here is CASSFSTGTETQYF. CDR3 DNA: TGTGCCAGCAGCTTTTCGACCGGGACAGAGACCCAGTACTTC.

The chain is built from TRBV5-1 and TRBJ1-3; weak D call: TRBD1 (5 bases). The V and J ends lost 4 bases and 4 bases respectively, with 15 bases between them. CDR1 SGHRS and CDR2 YFSETQ come from the germline V gene. The CDR3 contains 15 residues. CDR3 sequence reads: CASSGLEGAGNTIYF. As DNA, the CDR3 is TGCGCCAGCAGCGGGCTTGAAGGGGCGGGAAACACCATATATTTT.

J is TRBJ2-1 and V is TRBV30; D is undetermined. Germline V lookup: CDR1 GTSNPN, CDR2 SVGIG (reference sequence). V lost 2 bases and J lost 8, with 7 bases in between. The CDR3 extends over 11 amino acids. CDR3 in amino acids: CAWSPSDEQFF. The CDR3 nucleotides are TGTGCCTGGAGTCCGAGTGATGAGCAGTTCTTC.

V gene TRBV15 combines with J gene TRBJ2-1; 15 nucleotides line up with TRBD2. Germline values: CDR1 LNHNV, CDR2 YYDKDF (reference sequence). The length of the CDR3 is 22 residues. Trimming removed 0 bases from V and 4 bases from J; junction bases left unmatched: 16. The CDR3 reads CATSRDLDRGLAGGPGYNEQFF. The CDR3 region has the DNA TGTGCCACCAGCAGAGATTTGGATCGAGGACTAGCGGGAGGGCCCGGATACAATGAGCAGTTCTTC.